Listed here are 28 T cell receptor beta chains from one sample, sequenced in a study of blood T cell repertoires in COVID-19. Some clones are missing from TCRdb's copy, which holds only in-frame ones; the method was immunoSEQ multiplex PCR. In the table there are approximately 85,000 clones, around 85% of which are singletons. The sequencing sample was made of peripheral blood. These receptor sequences come from a woman between 65 and 79 years old with active or convalescent COVID-19.

The chain combines TRBV7-9 with TRBJ1-1, with D unclear. The CDR3 totals 14 residues. V was clipped by 4 bases and J by 1 base, with 10 bases between them. Germline-derived CDR1 and CDR2 are SEHNR and FQNEAQ (reference sequence). CDR3 amino acids: CASSSLSSNTEAFF. The CDR3 region has the DNA TGTGCCAGCAGCTCTCTGAGTTCGAACACTGAAGCTTTCTTT.

For the CDR3, the DNA is TGTGCCAGCAGCAGCTGGCGGGGCCAAGAGACCCAGTACTTC. It encodes CASSSWRGQETQYF. This sequence joins TRBV7-2 and TRBJ2-5, with D maybe TRBD2 (6 bases). CDR1 is SGHTA and CDR2 is FQGNSA in the germline V gene. The CDR3 runs 14 residues. The germline V and J ends were trimmed by 5 bases and 1 base, with 11 bases remaining between them.

V is TRBV2 and J is TRBJ1-4; TRBD1 matches 8 bases. This CDR3 comprises 14 residues. CDR1 SNHLY and CDR2 FYNNEI come from the germline V gene. With V trimmed by 5 bases and J by 8 bases, 7 bases remained unmatched. CDR3 amino acids: CASSMGQVEEKLFF. CDR3 in DNA: TGTGCCAGCAGTATGGGACAGGTAGAGGAAAAACTGTTTTTT. The full variable domain, completed using reference TRBV2 and TRBJ1-4, is EPEVTQTPSHQVTQMGQEVILRCVPISNHLYFYWYRQILGQKVEFLVSFYNNEISEKSEIFDDQFSVERPDGSNFTLKIRSTKLEDSAMYFCASSMGQVEEKLFFGSGTQLSVL.

The rearrangement links TRBV6-5 to TRBJ2-1, with 10 positions matching TRBD2. Per germline, CDR1 MNHEY and CDR2 SVGAGI. The CDR3 extends over 15 amino acids. V dropped 6 bases and J dropped 4; count of bases not matched to a gene: 6. For the CDR3, the DNA is TGTGCCAGCAGACTAGCGGGGAGGCCTTACAATGAGCAGTTCTTC. This gives the protein CASRLAGRPYNEQFF.

Comments on this clone: The junction departs from germline at one end; a sequencing error may be responsible. The rearrangement links TRBV7-7 to TRBJ2-5, with a possible D match to TRBD2 (5 bases). CDR1 and CDR2 from the germline V gene are SSHAT and FNYEAQ (reference sequence). The CDR3 has 13 residues. The chain's CDR3 is CASSLGWRETQYF. The CDR3 bases are TGTGCTAGCAGCTTAGGGTGGAGGGAGACCCAGTACTTC.

The CDR3 spells CATRSSTDTQYF. DNA of the CDR3: TGTGCCACCAGGAGTAGCACAGATACGCAGTATTTT. V gene TRBV24-1 combines with J gene TRBJ2-3, with D unclear. From germline, CDR1 is KGHDR and CDR2 SFDVKD. CDR3 length equals 12 residues. V gave up 7 bases and J gave up 0 bases, with 4 bases separating them.

The chain uses TRBV18 and TRBJ1-5; 8 nucleotides align to TRBD1. The CDR3 runs to 17 residues. Germline CDR1 reads KGHSH; CDR2 reads LQKENI. V was pared by 3 bases and J by 2 bases, with 9 bases of the junction left unmatched. The CDR3 sequence is CASSPYNSGQGNQPQHF. CDR3 in DNA: TGTGCCAGCTCACCCTATAACTCGGGACAGGGCAATCAGCCCCAGCATTTT.

The gene calls are TRBV3-1 (or the pseudogene TRBV3-2) and TRBJ1-5; perhaps TRBD1 as D (5 bases). The CDR3 consists of 13 residues. V lost 3 bases, J lost 7 bases, and 10 bases lay in between. In germline, CDR1 is LGHDT, CDR2 YNNKEL (reference sequence). This chain's CDR3 is CASSQGGVQPQHF. The CDR3 nucleotides read TGTGCCAGCAGCCAGGGGGGGGTCCAGCCCCAGCATTTT.

The J gene is TRBJ1-1, the V gene TRBV28, with TRBD1 as a possible D gene (5 bases). This CDR3 has 13 residues. Trimming took off 7 bases at V and 1 base at J, with 10 bases between the two ends. CDR1 and CDR2 (germline): MDHEN, SYDVKM. The CDR3 region has the DNA TGTGCCAGCAAGGGGCAGACGAACACTGAAGCTTTCTTT. Protein sequence: CASKGQTNTEAFF.

This chain connects TRBV15 to TRBJ2-7; 8 nucleotides agree with TRBD1. CDR1 and CDR2 (germline): LNHNV, YYDKDF (reference sequence). CDR3 length: 15 amino acids. With V trimmed by 0 bases and J by 7 bases, 8 bases remained unmatched. CDR3 nucleotides: TGTGCCACCAGCAGAGAGGGGCCGACAGGGGAAGAGCAGTACTTC. Encoded protein: CATSREGPTGEEQYF. Full variable domain (missing parts from reference TRBV15 and TRBJ2-7): DAMVIQNPRYQVTQFGKPVTLSCSQTLNHNVMYWYQQKSSQAPKLLFHYYDKDFNNEADTPDNFQSRRPNTSFCFLDIRSPGLGDTAMYLCATSREGPTGEEQYFGPGTRLTVT.

The J gene is TRBJ2-1, the V gene TRBV6-6, with TRBD1 identical over 7 bases. The CDR3 has 15 amino acids. The V segment lost 5 bases and the J segment 2 bases; nucleotides outside the gene matches: 6. CDR1 is MNHNY, CDR2 SVGAGI, per germline (reference sequence). CDR3 DNA sequence: TGTGCCAGCAGTCCAGACAGGGAAACCTACAATGAGCAGTTCTTC. It is translated as CASSPDRETYNEQFF.

The chain has TRBV28 and TRBJ2-3; tentatively, D is TRBD2 (6 bases). Germline V gene data show CDR1 as MDHEN and CDR2 as SYDVKM. The CDR3 has 16 amino acids. Trimming removed 6 bases from V and 4 bases from J, with 20 bases in between. This chain's CDR3 is CASSPLAGRESDTQYF. The CDR3, as DNA: TGTGCCAGCAGCCCCCTAGCCGGTCGGGAGTCAGATACGCAGTATTTT. The full variable domain, its missing parts supplied by reference TRBV28 and TRBJ2-3, is DVKVTQSSRYLVKRTGEKVFLECVQDMDHENMFWYRQDPGLGLRLIYFSYDVKMKEKGDIPEGYSVSREKKERFSLILESASTNQTSMYLCASSPLAGRESDTQYFGPGTRLTVL.

J is TRBJ2-2 and V is TRBV5-4; D perhaps matches TRBD1 (6 bases). CDR1 SGHNT and CDR2 YYREEE come from the germline V gene (reference sequence). V lost 0 bases and J 4 bases, leaving 13 bases between the germline ends. This CDR3 has 16 amino acids. CDR3 nucleotide sequence: TGTGCCAGCAGCTTGGCTTCACAGGGAACCACCGGGGAGCTGTTTTTT. Its protein is CASSLASQGTTGELFF.

The rearrangement joins TRBV4-2 to TRBJ2-7; 10 nucleotides match TRBD1. After removal of 2 bases from V and 4 bases from J, the junction contained 5 bases not matched to a gene. CDR1 is LGHNA, CDR2 YNFKEQ, per germline. This CDR3 contains 15 residues. The CDR3 DNA is TGTGCCAGCAGCCAAACCCGGGACAGGGGATACGAGCAGTACTTC. Protein sequence: CASSQTRDRGYEQYF.

The rearrangement joins TRBV3-1 (or the pseudogene TRBV3-2) to TRBJ2-5; 8 nucleotides align to TRBD2. Germline CDR1 reads LGHDT; CDR2 reads YNNKEL (reference sequence). Trimming took 1 base from V and 5 from J; bases not matched to a gene: 9. The CDR3 is made up of 16 amino acids. The CDR3: CASSQGGGPRFETQYF. CDR3 coding DNA: TGTGCCAGCAGCCAAGGCGGGGGGCCCCGGTTCGAGACCCAGTACTTC.

The chain uses TRBV5-1 and TRBJ2-3, with 8 bases matching TRBD2. Germline loops: CDR1 SGHRS, CDR2 YFSETQ. The CDR3 runs 14 residues. The J segment lost 6 bases and the V segment lost 0 bases, leaving 3 bases of the junction unmatched. Here the CDR3 DNA reads TGCGCCAGCAGCTTGGGCGCTAGCGGGGATACGCAGTATTTT. It translates to CASSLGASGDTQYF.

This rearrangement joins TRBV7-2 to TRBJ1-1; D not resolved. V shed 5 bases and J shed 5 bases, with 12 bases lying between them. The CDR3 spans 13 residues. CDR1 is SGHTA and CDR2 is FQGNSA in the germline V gene. CDR3 DNA sequence: TGTGCCAGCAGCGGAGGACTGAGGACTGAAGCTTTCTTT. Translating it yields CASSGGLRTEAFF.

The rearrangement joins TRBV7-9 to TRBJ2-1, with TRBD1 identical over 10 bases. Germline trimming cut 5 bases from V and 12 bases from J; bases unmatched to any gene: 4. There are 12 residues in the CDR3. The germline V gene encodes CDR1 SEHNR and CDR2 FQNEAQ (reference sequence). The chain's CDR3 is CASSPRDRGQFF. The CDR3 DNA reads as TGTGCCAGCAGCCCAAGGGACAGGGGGCAGTTCTTC.

This rearrangement joins TRBV3-1 (or the pseudogene TRBV3-2) to TRBJ1-2, with 8 bases matching TRBD1. The germline V gene has CDR1 LGHDT and CDR2 YNNKEL (reference sequence). V shed 6 bases and J 3 bases; nucleotides not matched to a gene: 9. This CDR3 region has 15 residues. In DNA form, the CDR3 reads TGTGCCAGCAGTCCAGGGGGCGCGAGGCACTATGGCTACACCTTC. Amino acid sequence: CASSPGGARHYGYTF.

This chain uses TRBV12-3 or TRBV12-4 with TRBJ2-5, with D hard to call. Trimming pared 6 bases from V and 7 bases from J, leaving 9 bases between. The CDR3 sequence is 11 residues long. The CDR3 protein is CASSLARTQYF. The CDR3 nucleotides are TGTGCCAGCAGCCTTGCCAGGACCCAGTACTTC.

The chain has TRBV4-3 and TRBJ2-3; 7 bases align to TRBD1. This CDR3 is built from 15 residues. Germline assignment: CDR1 LGHNA and CDR2 YSLEER. Trimming took 4 bases from V and 3 from J; bases not matched to a gene: 7. The DNA for the CDR3 is TGCGCCAGCAGCCGAGACAGGGTAGGAACAGATACGCAGTATTTT. The encoded protein is CASSRDRVGTDTQYF.

The chain has TRBV10-3 and TRBJ2-3; 11 bases match TRBD1. V was pared by 2 bases and J by 3 bases, with 16 bases of the junction left unmatched. Germline V CDR1 and CDR2: ENHRY, SYGVKD. This CDR3 region has 20 residues. The CDR3 loop reads CAISEPLTRTGGASTDTQYF. As DNA, the CDR3 is TGTGCCATCAGTGAGCCACTCACTCGGACAGGGGGCGCCTCAACAGATACGCAGTATTTT.

CDR3 sequence reads: CASSEQEPFYNEQFF. Here the CDR3 DNA reads TGTGCCAGCAGTGAACAGGAACCCTTTTACAATGAGCAGTTCTTC. V gene TRBV2 combines with J gene TRBJ2-1; no reliable D call. The CDR3 consists of 15 residues. V shed 2 bases and J shed 4 bases, with 12 bases lying between them. Per the germline V gene, CDR1 is SNHLY and CDR2 is FYNNEI.

V is TRBV7-2 and J is TRBJ1-2; 9 bases agree with TRBD1. The germline gives CDR1 SGHTA, CDR2 FQGNSA. Unmatched junction bases numbered 5, after V lost 1 base and J lost 11 bases. CDR3 length equals 13 residues. CDR3 sequence reads: CASSLGTGVGYTF. CDR3 sequence (DNA): TGTGCCAGCAGCTTAGGGACAGGGGTCGGGTACACCTTC.

This clone was seen a few times. The chain employs TRBV29-1 and TRBJ1-1; tentative D call: TRBD1 (5 bases). From germline, CDR1 is SQVTM and CDR2 ANQGSEA. The CDR3 has 11 residues. V was cut by 8 bases and J by 4 bases, with 11 bases left in between. The CDR3 reads CSIREATEAFF. In nucleotides, the CDR3 is TGCAGCATCAGGGAGGCCACTGAAGCTTTCTTT.

The chain couples TRBV15 to TRBJ1-1; 10 bases match TRBD1. The CDR3 is made up of 13 amino acids. Germline V gives CDR1 LNHNV, CDR2 YYDKDF (reference sequence). The V and J ends lost 7 bases and 5 bases, in that order; junction bases with no gene match: 4. Written as DNA, the CDR3 is TGTGCCACCAAGGGGACAGGGGTTACTGAAGCTTTCTTT. This sequence encodes CATKGTGVTEAFF.

V and J are TRBV25-1 and TRBJ2-2, with a tentative D call TRBD1 (6 bases). The length of the CDR3 is 16 residues. The V end was cut by 4 bases, the J end by 6 bases, with 18 bases between. Germline V gives CDR1 MGHDK, CDR2 SYGVNS. The CDR3 bases are TGTGCCAGCAGTGGACTGGGACATGGGATTGCCGGGGAGCTGTTTTTT. The encoded protein is CASSGLGHGIAGELFF.

The rearrangement uses TRBV11-2 and TRBJ1-2; D possibly corresponds to TRBD1 (5 bases). This CDR3 contains 14 residues. Per the germline V gene, CDR1 is SGHAT and CDR2 is FQNNGV. Trimming left V 0 bases short and J 4 bases short, with 9 bases between. CDR3 nucleotides: TGTGCCAGCAGCTTAGATCAGGGTGGCTATGGCTACACCTTC. It yields the protein CASSLDQGGYGYTF.